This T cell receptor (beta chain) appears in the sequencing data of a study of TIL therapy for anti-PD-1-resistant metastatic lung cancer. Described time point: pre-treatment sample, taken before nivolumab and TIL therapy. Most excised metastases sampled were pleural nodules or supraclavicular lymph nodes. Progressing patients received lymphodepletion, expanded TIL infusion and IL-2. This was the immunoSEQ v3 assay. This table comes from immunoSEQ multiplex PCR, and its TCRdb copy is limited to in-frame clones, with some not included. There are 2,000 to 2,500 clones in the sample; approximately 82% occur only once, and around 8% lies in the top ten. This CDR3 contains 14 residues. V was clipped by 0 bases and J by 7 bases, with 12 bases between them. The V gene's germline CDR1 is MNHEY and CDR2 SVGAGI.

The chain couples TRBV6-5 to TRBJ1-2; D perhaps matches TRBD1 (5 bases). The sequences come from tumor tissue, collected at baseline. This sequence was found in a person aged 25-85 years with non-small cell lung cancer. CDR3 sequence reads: CASSYSRQGGGYTF. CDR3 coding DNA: TGTGCCAGCAGTTACTCGCGGCAGGGAGGTGGCTACACCTTC.